A selection of T cell receptor beta chains follows, all from one sample in a study of control samples from healthy donors and cancer patients. Data came from immunoSEQ multiplex PCR; TCRdb stores just in-frame clones and leaves some out. The data contain roughly 76,000 clones, around 94% of them singletons. The sample taken for sequencing was blood. These receptors all stem from a woman aged 35 to 49 in good health. CDR3s include the opening cysteine and the closing phenylalanine or tryptophan. A D gene is named only where the DNA matches it firmly. Part of the rows lack a size; the others show once, few, many or a class for expanded clones.

J,V,D,size,DNA,CDR3
TRBJ2-3,TRBV13,-,-,TGTGCCAGCAGCTTGGGGACCACAGATACGCAGTATTTT,CASSLGTTDTQYF
TRBJ2-3,TRBV19,-,-,TGTGCCAGTAGTAACCCCCTGGGGGCAGATACGCAGTATTTT,CASSNPLGADTQYF
TRBJ2-5,TRBV5-4,-,-,TGTGCCAGCAGCCGTCGGGACGGAGAGACCCAGTACTTC,CASSRRDGETQYF
TRBJ1-2,TRBV12-3/TRBV12-4,-,-,TGTGCCAGCAGTTTGAAGGCTCACTATGGCTACACCTTC,CASSLKAHYGYTF
TRBJ2-3,TRBV7-9,TRBD2,-,TGTGCCAGCAGCCCGTCCGTGTGGGGGGGGACAGATACGCAGTATTTT,CASSPSVWGGTDTQYF
TRBJ2-7,TRBV18,-,-,TGTGCCAGCTCACCCCCAGGGTCGGGTGAGCAGTACTTC,CASSPPGSGEQYF
TRBJ2-3,TRBV6-5,-,once,TGTGCCAGCACCATGGGGGGAGAGACAGATACGCAGTATTTT,CASTMGGETDTQYF
TRBJ2-7,TRBV7-3,TRBD2,-,TGTGCCAGCAGCTTTCTAGCGGGGGAAGTATACGAGCAGTACTTC,CASSFLAGEVYEQYF
TRBJ2-7,TRBV9,TRBD2,few,TGTGCCAGCAGCGCACTAGCGGGAGGATTCTACGAGCAGTACTTC,CASSALAGGFYEQYF
TRBJ1-4,TRBV12-3/TRBV12-4,-,-,TGTGCCAGCAGTTCCCCCCCGGGGGAAAAACTGTTTTTT,CASSSPPGEKLFF
TRBJ2-7,TRBV7-2,TRBD1,-,TGTGCCAGCAGCTTAGGAGGACAGGGGCTGAGGACCTACGAGCAGTACTTC,CASSLGGQGLRTYEQYF
TRBJ1-2,TRBV19,-,-,TGTGCCAGTAGTCTTCAACAGGGACTTGGCTACACCTTC,CASSLQQGLGYTF
TRBJ1-5,TRBV12-2,-,-,TGTGCAAGTCGCTTAGAGGGGGGGAATCAGCCCCAGCATTTT,CASRLEGGNQPQHF
TRBJ2-3,TRBV20-1,TRBD2,-,TGCAGGGGGGGGGCAGATACGCAGTATTTT,CRGGADTQYF
TRBJ1-1,TRBV15,TRBD1,-,TGTGCCACCAGCCAAGACAGGGGGACTGAAGCTTTCTTT,CATSQDRGTEAFF
TRBJ2-7,TRBV5-1,TRBD2,-,TGCGCCAGCAGCCTAGAGGGACTAGGGGGGTACGAGCAGTACTTC,CASSLEGLGGYEQYF
TRBJ1-2,TRBV6-5,-,-,TGTGCCAGCAGTACTGAGGGGCTTTCTAACTATGGCTACACCTTC,CASSTEGLSNYGYTF
TRBJ2-1,TRBV7-3,-,-,TGTGCCAGCAGCTCGGACGTAGGGTCCTACAATGAGCAGTTCTTC,CASSSDVGSYNEQFF
TRBJ2-1,TRBV23-1,TRBD2,-,TGCGCCAGCAGTCACTTAGCGGGGGGGGAGTTCTTC,CASSHLAGGEFF
TRBJ1-1,TRBV29-1,TRBD1,-,TGCAGCGTTGAAGATCGCCGACAGGGGATACAAGCTTTCTTT,CSVEDRRQGIQAFF
TRBJ1-4,TRBV7-9,-,-,TGTGCCAGCAGCCTCCCCGGGACGGTGGGTGAAAAACTGTTTTTT,CASSLPGTVGEKLFF
TRBJ2-1,TRBV4-1,-,-,TGCGCCAGCAGCCACACACGGAGCTCCTACAATGAGCAGTTCTTC,CASSHTRSSYNEQFF
TRBJ1-4,TRBV27,TRBD1,-,TGTGCCAGCAGAAGGGACAGGGTTAATGAAAAACTGTTTTTT,CASRRDRVNEKLFF
TRBJ2-1,TRBV4-1,-,-,TGCGCCAGCAGCCAAGATGGACGACTAGGAGCAGTCTCCTACAATGAGCAGTTCTTC,CASSQDGRLGAVSYNEQFF
TRBJ1-3,TRBV7-9,TRBD1,-,TGTGCCAGCAGCTTGGGAACAGGGGGACCTGGAAACACCATATATTTT,CASSLGTGGPGNTIYF
TRBJ2-5,TRBV21-1,-,-,TGTGCCAGCAAACCCCCGGGACTAGCGGGAGCGCAAGAGACCCAGTACTTC,CASKPPGLAGAQETQYF
TRBJ2-6,TRBV7-9,-,-,TGTGCCAGCAGCTCCGGAGACTCTGGGGCCAACGTCCTGACTTTC,CASSSGDSGANVLTF
TRBJ2-7,TRBV2,TRBD1,-,TGTGCCAGCAGGGGCGGACAGGGGATCGTAGAGCAGTACTTC,CASRGGQGIVEQYF
TRBJ2-3,TRBV7-9,TRBD2,-,TGTGCCAGCAGCTTAGCTTCGCTAGCGGAACCCACAGATACGCAGTATTTT,CASSLASLAEPTDTQYF
TRBJ2-3,TRBV9,TRBD1,-,TGTGCCAGCAGCTTGACCGGGACAGGGGGAGGTGGTACGCAGTATTTT,CASSLTGTGGGGTQYF
TRBJ2-3,TRBV6-6,-,-,TGTGCCAGCAGTCAACCGCCATTTCCTACGCAGTATTTT,CASSQPPFPTQYF